Below, 16 T cell receptor beta chains from the same sample are listed, as sequenced in a study of beta chain features in type 1 diabetes. For these TCRs, the target antigens are not known. Expressed TCRB transcripts got sequenced, as all isolated RNA was reverse transcribed. Only in-frame clones appear in the TCRdb table, and some are missing; sequencing was by immunoSEQ multiplex PCR. Among under 300,000 clones listed, roughly 11% were seen once. Notes on the study in general: People with Type 1 diabetes carried modestly yet significantly shorter TCRB CDR3s in all four CD4+ subsets.

The sequenced sample consisted of naive CD4+ T cells from blood. All receptors derive from a man aged 25 to 45 with type 1 diabetes.

The chain recombines TRBV21-1 with TRBJ2-4; TRBD2, the table's D call, lacks a check against the DNA. TRBV21-1 is a listed pseudogene. The CDR3 extends over 16 amino acids. The CDR3 region is CASSSRGGVAKNIQYF. DNA of the CDR3: TGTGCCAGCAGCTCCCGAGGAGGGGTGGCCAAAAACATTCAGTACTTC.

The chain recombines TRBV5-4 with TRBJ1-2; 8 bases agree with TRBD1. This CDR3 spans 14 amino acids. J lost 5 bases, V lost 4 bases, and 7 bases had no gene match. Germline V gene sequence: CDR1 SGHNT, CDR2 YYREEE (reference sequence). The CDR3 region has the DNA TGTGCCAGCAGCAGCCGGGACAGGCAATATGGCTACACCTTC. It codes for CASSSRDRQYGYTF. Based on the CDR3 plus reference TRBV5-4 and TRBJ1-2, the full variable domain is ETGVTQSPTHLIKTRGQQVTLRCSSQSGHNTVSWYQQALGQGPQFIFQYYREEENGRGNFPPRFSGLQFPNYSSELNVNALELDDSALYLCASSSRDRQYGYTFGSGTRLTVV.

This clone was counted a few times. This rearrangement joins TRBV19 to TRBJ2-1, with a tentative D call TRBD2 (6 bases). The CDR3 extends over 14 amino acids. Germline V gene sequence: CDR1 LNHDA, CDR2 SQIVND (reference sequence). With 7 bases removed from V and 1 base from J, the gap between germline ends came to 11 bases. This CDR3 reads CASNLRGSYNEQFF. CDR3 nucleotides: TGTGCCAGTAATCTGCGGGGATCCTACAATGAGCAGTTCTTC.

Only a few counts were recorded for this clone. The chain is built from TRBV9 and TRBJ2-5; 7 bases align to TRBD1. The CDR3 is made up of 14 amino acids. Germline trimming cut 3 bases from V and 1 base from J; bases unmatched to any gene: 3. CDR1 SGDLS and CDR2 YYNGEE come from the germline V gene. In DNA form, the CDR3 reads TGTGCCAGCAGCGACCCAGGGGGCCAAGAGACCCAGTACTTC. This sequence encodes CASSDPGGQETQYF.

The chain joins TRBV5-4 to TRBJ2-3; 7 nucleotides align to TRBD2. Losses at the gene ends were 10 bases for V and 4 bases for J; bases not matched to a gene: 0. CDR3 length: 10 residues. The germline gives CDR1 SGHNT, CDR2 YYREEE (reference sequence). The DNA for the CDR3 is TGTGCCGGGGGGGCAGATACGCAGTATTTT. It encodes CAGGADTQYF.

This chain links TRBV4-3 with TRBJ2-3, with 10 bases matching TRBD2. The CDR3 is made up of 16 amino acids. V was pared by 4 bases and J by 5 bases, with 9 bases of the junction left unmatched. Germline CDR1 reads LGHNA; CDR2 reads YSLEER. CDR3: CASSRNPGLALDTQYF. CDR3 DNA: TGCGCCAGCAGCCGCAATCCGGGACTAGCGTTAGATACGCAGTATTTT.

The rearrangement links TRBV18 to TRBJ1-2, with unresolved D. V was shortened by 3 bases and J by 8 bases, with 22 bases between the two germline ends. CDR1 KGHSH and CDR2 LQKENI come from the germline V gene. The CDR3 runs 16 residues. Here the CDR3 reads CASSPDRGEKGRGYTF. The DNA of the CDR3 is TGTGCCAGCTCACCCGACCGGGGAGAGAAAGGGCGAGGCTACACCTTC.

The chain has TRBV29-1 and TRBJ1-4; possibly TRBD1 for D (6 bases). CDR3 length equals 15 residues. Germline assignment: CDR1 SQVTM and CDR2 ANQGSEA. Trimming cost V 4 bases and J 0 bases, with 12 bases left between them. CDR3 nucleotides: TGCAGCGTTGCCATACAGGGCGCAACTAATGAAAAACTGTTTTTT. Translated, it gives CSVAIQGATNEKLFF.

The chain couples TRBV6-6 to TRBJ2-1, with D possibly TRBD2 on 5 matching bases. The CDR3 is made up of 12 amino acids. V shed 6 bases and J shed 7 bases, with 10 bases lying between them. CDR1 MNHNY and CDR2 SVGAGI come from the germline V gene (reference sequence). The CDR3 DNA sequence: TGTGCCAGCAGGGCATCGGGGAATGAGCAGTTCTTC. It is translated as CASRASGNEQFF.

This clone occurred a few times. The junction does not match germline at one end; this may be a read error. The J gene is TRBJ2-7, the V gene TRBV2; D perhaps matches TRBD1 (6 bases). This CDR3 is 12 amino acids long. Germline assignment: CDR1 SNHLY and CDR2 FYNNEI. CDR3 sequence: CASSAGQYGQYF. For the CDR3, the DNA is TGTGCCAGCAGCGCCGGACAGTACGGGCAGTACTTC.

This clone was counted between two and nine times. The J gene is TRBJ1-2, the V gene TRBV4-3, with TRBD1 matching over 7 bases. The V gene end was trimmed by 3 bases and the J gene end by 2 bases; junction bases not matched to a gene: 3. The CDR3 contains 14 residues. Germline CDR1 and CDR2: LGHNA and YSLEER. For the CDR3, the DNA is TGCGCCAGCAGCCAGGGACAGCCAAACTATGGCTACACCTTC. It specifies CASSQGQPNYGYTF.

This clone has only a few counts. The gene calls are TRBV4-2 and TRBJ2-1; 9 bases fit TRBD2. The V and J ends lost 3 bases and 7 bases, in that order; junction bases with no gene match: 13. Germline CDR1 and CDR2: LGHNA and YNFKEQ. This CDR3 is 17 amino acids long. The CDR3 nucleotides are TGTGCCAGCAGCCATTCCCCCGAACTAGCGGGTCTTAATGAGCAGTTCTTC. This codes for CASSHSPELAGLNEQFF.

This clone has more than one count but fewer than ten. This chain links TRBV27 with TRBJ2-3; 13 positions match TRBD2. The CDR3 is 14 residues long. Germline CDR1 is MNHEY and CDR2 is SMNVEV (reference sequence). Unmatched junction bases numbered 1, after V lost 6 bases and J lost 4 bases. The DNA for the CDR3 is TGTGCCAGCAGACTAGCGGGGGGGCCAGATACGCAGTATTTT. Amino acid sequence: CASRLAGGPDTQYF.

This clone was detected a few times. The chain links TRBV18 to TRBJ2-5; 9 bases match TRBD1. J gave up 7 bases and V 3 bases, and 9 bases lay outside the gene matches. The CDR3 is made up of 15 amino acids. Germline CDR1 KGHSH, CDR2 LQKENI. CDR3 DNA: TGTGCCAGCTCACCTACCGGGACAGGGTACCGGACCCAGTACTTC. Translation: CASSPTGTGYRTQYF.

This chain connects TRBV18 to TRBJ2-7; 10 bases agree with TRBD1. Trimming took 4 bases from V and 7 from J; bases not matched to a gene: 7. CDR1 and CDR2 from the germline V gene are KGHSH and LQKENI. The CDR3 has 14 amino acids. The DNA for the CDR3 is TGTGCCAGCTCACTGGGACAGGGGCTCGAGGAGCAGTACTTC. Protein sequence: CASSLGQGLEEQYF. Variable domain in full (rest from reference TRBV18 and TRBJ2-7): NAGVMQNPRHLVRRRGQEARLRCSPMKGHSHVYWYRQLPEEGLKFMVYLQKENIIDESGMPKERFSAEFPKEGPSILRIQQVVRGDSAAYFCASSLGQGLEEQYFGPGTRLTVT.

The CDR3 DNA follows: TGTGCCAGCAGCTCGGACAGCTCAGACTATGGCTACACCTTC. Protein sequence: CASSSDSSDYGYTF. The V and J genes are TRBV7-2 and TRBJ1-2, with D possibly matching TRBD1 (6 bases). The length of the CDR3 is 14 residues. V dropped 4 bases and J dropped 3 bases, with 12 bases sitting between them. In germline, CDR1 is SGHTA, CDR2 FQGNSA.